The 8 T cell receptor beta chains in this list originate from one sample, sequenced in a study of T cell changes during pregnancy in multiple sclerosis. Method: immunoSEQ multiplex PCR; TCRdb's copy keeps in-frame clones and lacks some. The profile shows around 62,000 clones, 93% of them singletons. This specimen was CD8+ T cells from peripheral blood mononuclear cells, taken in the second trimester of pregnancy. The receptor set was obtained from a female donor with multiple sclerosis, enrolled in a pregnancy study.

The chain links TRBV19 to TRBJ2-7, with TRBD1 as a possible D gene (6 bases). V was pared by 2 bases and J by 0 bases, with 11 bases between. This CDR3 spans 15 amino acids. Looked up from germline, CDR1 is LNHDA and CDR2 is SQIVND (reference sequence). The CDR3 spells CASSIQDSLSYEQYF. The CDR3 DNA is TGTGCCAGTAGTATACAGGACAGCCTCTCCTACGAGCAGTACTTC.

V gene TRBV2 combines with J gene TRBJ2-7; 7 nucleotides match TRBD1. This CDR3 contains 14 residues. With V trimmed by 4 bases and J by 13 bases, 16 bases remained unmatched. Germline V lookup: CDR1 SNHLY, CDR2 FYNNEI. DNA of the CDR3: TGTGCCAGCAGTGGGGACAGCGGAACTCGGTCGAACTACTTC. Its protein product is CASSGDSGTRSNYF.

Note on this clone: An end of the junction differs from the germline gene, which may be a read error. The rearrangement links TRBV7-3 to TRBJ1-2; TRBD1 is a possible D gene (5 bases). Germline V gene lookup returns CDR1 SGHTA and CDR2 FQGTGA. The CDR3 totals 14 residues. CDR3 nucleotide sequence: TGTGCCAGCAGCCTGACTGGGTCGGTTGGGGCAATCCACTTC. Protein sequence: CASSLTGSVGAIHF.

The rearrangement joins TRBV27 to TRBJ1-5; D possibly corresponds to TRBD1 (6 bases). The germline V gene encodes CDR1 MNHEY and CDR2 SMNVEV (reference sequence). CDR3 size: 16 residues. V was pared by 6 bases and J by 2 bases, with 17 bases between. The CDR3 nucleotides read TGTGCCAGCAGAACGATTACGGGGGGCGGCAATCAGCCCCAGCATTTT. Translated, it gives CASRTITGGGNQPQHF.

The CDR3 reads CASSLVSSPLHF. The CDR3 DNA reads as TGTGCCAGCAGCTTGGTGAGTTCACCCCTCCACTTT. V gene TRBV5-4 combines with J gene TRBJ1-6; D remains ambiguous. The CDR3 has 12 amino acids. Germline V gene lookup returns CDR1 SGHNT and CDR2 YYREEE (reference sequence). V lost 0 bases and J 9 bases, leaving 4 bases between the germline ends.

This chain joins TRBV27 and TRBJ2-2, with D perhaps matching TRBD1 (6 bases). The CDR3 has 13 residues. Germline loops: CDR1 MNHEY, CDR2 SMNVEV (reference sequence). Trimming removed 8 bases from V and 1 base from J, with 8 bases in between. CDR3 nucleotide sequence: TGTGCCAGCGCCAGGGGGAACACCGGGGAGCTGTTTTTT. This translates into CASARGNTGELFF.

The genes are TRBV27 and TRBJ1-1, with D hard to call. This CDR3 is built from 14 residues. V lost 2 bases, J lost 1 base, and 8 bases lay in between. Germline CDR1 MNHEY, CDR2 SMNVEV (reference sequence). CDR3 sequence: CASSLGRGNTEAFF. The DNA for the CDR3 is TGTGCCAGCAGTTTAGGTCGGGGGAACACTGAAGCTTTCTTT.

V is TRBV27 and J is TRBJ2-5; D possibly corresponds to TRBD2 (6 bases). This CDR3 is 17 amino acids long. V shed 2 bases and J shed 0 bases, with 16 bases lying between them. The germline V gene has CDR1 MNHEY and CDR2 SMNVEV (reference sequence). Written as DNA, the CDR3 is TGTGCCAGCAGTTTAATAGGGACTCGATCGTACCAAGAGACCCAGTACTTC. It codes for CASSLIGTRSYQETQYF.